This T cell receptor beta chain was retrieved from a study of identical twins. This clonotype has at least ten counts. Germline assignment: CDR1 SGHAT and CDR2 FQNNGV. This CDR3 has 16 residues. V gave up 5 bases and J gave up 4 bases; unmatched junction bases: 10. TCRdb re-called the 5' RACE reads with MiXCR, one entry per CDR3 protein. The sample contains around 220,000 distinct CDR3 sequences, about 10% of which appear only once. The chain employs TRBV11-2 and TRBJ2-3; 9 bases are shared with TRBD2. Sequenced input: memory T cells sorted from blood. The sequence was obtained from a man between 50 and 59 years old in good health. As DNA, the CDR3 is TGTGCCAGCAGCCCGAAAGGACTAGCGAGCTCAGATACGCAGTATTTT. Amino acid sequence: CASSPKGLASSDTQYF.